The clone carrying this T cell receptor beta chain has a count of ten or more. This sample is part of a study of metastatic and nonmetastatic thyroid tumors. Turning to the study itself: Repertoires from blood and tumor or nodule tissue of malignant and benign thyroid patients were compared.

No treatment had been given to any patient before thyroid surgery. Per the study methods: In papillary thyroid cancer, a distant-metastasis classifier was built using CDR3 differences across clinicopathological groups. TCRdb recomputed clones from the PCR reads via MiXCR. V and J calls and clone size were set by TCRdb, not the authors. The table shows tens of thousands of clones, with roughly 15% occurring only once. The junction had 7 bases not matched to a gene; V was cut back by 0 bases and J by 9 bases. This CDR3 comprises 14 residues. Per the germline V gene, CDR1 is LGHDT and CDR2 is YNNKEL (reference sequence).

The sample consisted of blood. The receptor was isolated from a male donor with papillary thyroid cancer or a benign thyroid nodule (not recorded which). Some clones in this sample may be carry-over from other donors' samples. The chain couples TRBV3-1 to TRBJ2-5; 7 bases map to TRBD2. The CDR3 sequence is CASSQDSRGRAQYF. Written as DNA, the CDR3 is TGTGCCAGCAGCCAAGATAGTCGAGGGAGGGCCCAGTACTTC.